This T cell receptor (beta chain) emerged from a study of CD8 T cells in ankylosing spondylitis. Concerning this clonotype itself: No antigen is known for it.

Study outcomes and limitations: Typical of ankylosing spondylitis blood, it appeared, was a TCR beta motif of fewer than 10 highly homologous variants.

TCRdb reprocessed the 5' RACE reads via MiXCR and lists one record per CDR3 protein. The sample has 250,000 or so distinct CDR3 sequences, about 24% seen once; the top ten hold around 0.64%. The V gene's germline CDR1 is DFQATT and CDR2 SNEGSKA (reference sequence). Between the trimmed V and J ends, which lost 2 bases and 7 bases, there was a span of 9 bases. CDR3 length: 12 amino acids. The genes are TRBV20-1 and TRBJ2-1; D not certain. This receptor was taken from a male donor with ankylosing spondylitis or in good health (not recorded which). The source material was blood, either unsorted or a sorted T cell fraction (not recorded which). The CDR3 here is CSARQARNEQFF. The DNA of the CDR3 is TGCAGTGCTAGACAGGCAAGAAATGAGCAGTTCTTC.